The text below deals with one T cell receptor (beta chain). Which antigen it targets is not known. Base quality data are lacking; no much larger clone is found one base away. The CDR3 measures 15 amino acids from cysteine to phenylalanine. Only CDR3 DNA remains: 45 bases, in frame from the first base. From the germline V gene (reference sequence), CDR1 is SEHNR and CDR2 is FQNEAQ. V loses 0 bases, J loses 1 base, and the germline ends lie 4 bases apart. To prepare the library, the immunoSEQ multiplex PCR assay was applied. This is the immuneACCESS table as TCRdb keeps it, with only in-frame sequences that have V and J called. A part of the clones is gone; compared with another copy, unresolved V genes explain less than half, and the rest is unexplained. Present in this sample are around 71,000 clones, more than 75% of which were seen just once. Jointly, the top ten make up around 2% of the sample. This record belongs to a study of control samples from healthy donors and cancer patients (dated by TCRdb to about 2020).

The rearrangement combines TRBV7-9 with TRBJ2-6; no D gene call is confident. The sequencing input was PBMCs. This sequence originates from a woman between 45 and 65 years old with head and neck cancer. CDR3 loop: CASSLARSGANVLTF. The DNA sequence is TGTGCCAGCAGCTTAGCCCGATCTGGGGCCAACGTCCTGACTTTC.